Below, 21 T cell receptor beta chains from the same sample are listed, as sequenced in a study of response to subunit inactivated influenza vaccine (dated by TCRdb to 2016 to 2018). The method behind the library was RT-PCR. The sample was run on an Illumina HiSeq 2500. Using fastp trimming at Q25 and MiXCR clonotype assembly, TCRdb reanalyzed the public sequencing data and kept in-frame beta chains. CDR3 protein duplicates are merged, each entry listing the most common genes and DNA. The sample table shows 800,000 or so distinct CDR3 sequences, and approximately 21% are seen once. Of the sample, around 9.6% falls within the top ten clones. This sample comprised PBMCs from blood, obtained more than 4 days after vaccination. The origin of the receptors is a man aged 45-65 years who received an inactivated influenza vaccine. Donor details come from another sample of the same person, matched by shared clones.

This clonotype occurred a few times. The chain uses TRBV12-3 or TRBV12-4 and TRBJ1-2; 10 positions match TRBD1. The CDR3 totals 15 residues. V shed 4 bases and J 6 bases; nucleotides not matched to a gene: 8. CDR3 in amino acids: CASSSTGGTVDGYTF. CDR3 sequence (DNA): TGTGCCAGCAGTTCGACAGGGGGCACAGTAGATGGCTACACCTTC.

The DNA of the CDR3 is TGTGCCAGCAGTTCCTCGGACCGTGGTGGCACCGGGGAGCTGTTTTTT. Protein sequence: CASSSSDRGGTGELFF. The V gene is TRBV6-5, the J gene TRBJ2-2; no definite D call. V gave up 4 bases and J gave up 4 bases, with 16 bases separating them. CDR3 length: 16 residues. Germline CDR1 reads MNHEY; CDR2 reads SVGAGI.

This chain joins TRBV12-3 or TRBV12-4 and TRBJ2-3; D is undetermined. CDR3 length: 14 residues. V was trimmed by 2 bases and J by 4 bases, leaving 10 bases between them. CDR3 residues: CASSLSSASDTQYF. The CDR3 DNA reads TGTGCCAGCAGTTTATCATCTGCGTCAGATACGCAGTATTTT.

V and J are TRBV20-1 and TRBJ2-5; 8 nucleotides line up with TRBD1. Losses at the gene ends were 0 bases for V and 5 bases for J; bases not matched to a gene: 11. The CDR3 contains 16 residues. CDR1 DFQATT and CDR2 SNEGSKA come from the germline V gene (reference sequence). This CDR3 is CSARDARQGIAETQYF. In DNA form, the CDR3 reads TGCAGTGCTAGAGATGCGCGACAGGGGATCGCGGAGACCCAGTACTTC.

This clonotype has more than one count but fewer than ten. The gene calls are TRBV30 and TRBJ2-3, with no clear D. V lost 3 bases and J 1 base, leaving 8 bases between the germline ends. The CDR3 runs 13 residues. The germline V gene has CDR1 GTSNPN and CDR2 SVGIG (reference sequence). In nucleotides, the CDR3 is TGTGCCTGGAGGCCTCCCGGCACAGATACGCAGTATTTT. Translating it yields CAWRPPGTDTQYF.

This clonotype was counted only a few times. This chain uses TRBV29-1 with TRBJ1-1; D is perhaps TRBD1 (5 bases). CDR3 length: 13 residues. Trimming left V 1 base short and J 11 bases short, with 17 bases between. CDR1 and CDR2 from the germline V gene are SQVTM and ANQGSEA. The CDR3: CSVEGRRQSIAFF. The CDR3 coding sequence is TGCAGCGTTGAAGGGAGACGACAGAGCATTGCTTTCTTT.

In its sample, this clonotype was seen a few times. CDR3 residues: CASSLGGGSGETQYF. For the CDR3, the DNA is TGTGCCAGCAGTTTAGGTGGGGGATCGGGCGAGACCCAGTACTTC. This chain links TRBV12-3 or TRBV12-4 with TRBJ2-5; D may be TRBD1 or TRBD2 (5 bases each). The CDR3 contains 15 residues. Trimming removed 1 base from V and 5 bases from J, with 14 bases in between.

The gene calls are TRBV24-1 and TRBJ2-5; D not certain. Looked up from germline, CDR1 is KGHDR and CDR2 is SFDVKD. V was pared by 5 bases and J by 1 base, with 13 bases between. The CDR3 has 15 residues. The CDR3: CATSADTTSQETQYF. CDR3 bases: TGTGCCACCAGTGCTGACACCACAAGCCAAGAGACCCAGTACTTC.

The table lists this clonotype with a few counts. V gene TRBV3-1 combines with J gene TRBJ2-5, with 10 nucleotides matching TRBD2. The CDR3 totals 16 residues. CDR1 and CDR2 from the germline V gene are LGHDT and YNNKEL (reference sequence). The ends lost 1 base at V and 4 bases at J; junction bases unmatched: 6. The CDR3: CASSQVGSGGLETQYF. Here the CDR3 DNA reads TGTGCCAGCAGCCAAGTCGGTAGCGGGGGGCTAGAGACCCAGTACTTC.

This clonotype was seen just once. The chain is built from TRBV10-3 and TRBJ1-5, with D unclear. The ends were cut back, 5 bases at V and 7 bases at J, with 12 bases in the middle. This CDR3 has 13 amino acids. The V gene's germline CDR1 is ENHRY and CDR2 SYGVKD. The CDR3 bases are TGTGCCATCAGTACTACAACAGACCAGCCCCAGCATTTT. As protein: CAISTTTDQPQHF.

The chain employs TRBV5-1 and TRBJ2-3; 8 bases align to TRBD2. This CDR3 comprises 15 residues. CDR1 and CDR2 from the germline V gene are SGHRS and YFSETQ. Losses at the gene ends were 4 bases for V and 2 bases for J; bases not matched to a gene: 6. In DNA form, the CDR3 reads TGCGCCAGCAGCCACAAGCGGGGGTACACAGATACGCAGTATTTT. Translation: CASSHKRGYTDTQYF.

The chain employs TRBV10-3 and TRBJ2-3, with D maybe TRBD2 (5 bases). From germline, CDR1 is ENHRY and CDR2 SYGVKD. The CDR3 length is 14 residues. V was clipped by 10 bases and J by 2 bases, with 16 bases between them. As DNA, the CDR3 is TGTGCCAGCTTGGGAGACCCTGTCACAGATACGCAGTATTTT. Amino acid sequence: CASLGDPVTDTQYF.

CDR3 sequence (DNA): TGTGCCAGCAGTGAAGTTGAGGGAAGAGGGTCACCCCTCCACTTT. It is translated as CASSEVEGRGSPLHF. The chain couples TRBV6-1 to TRBJ1-6, with unresolved D. Trimming cost V 1 base and J 10 bases, with 14 bases left between them. The CDR3 extends over 15 amino acids. The germline V gene encodes CDR1 MNHNS and CDR2 SASEGT.

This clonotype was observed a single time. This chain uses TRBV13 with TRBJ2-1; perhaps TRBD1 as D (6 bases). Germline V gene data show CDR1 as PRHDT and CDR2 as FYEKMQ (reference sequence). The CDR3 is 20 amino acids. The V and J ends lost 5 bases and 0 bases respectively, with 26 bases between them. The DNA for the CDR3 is TGTGCCAGCAGCCCTGGACAGTTATACCCCGATTTATCCTCCTACAATGAGCAGTTCTTC. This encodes CASSPGQLYPDLSSYNEQFF.

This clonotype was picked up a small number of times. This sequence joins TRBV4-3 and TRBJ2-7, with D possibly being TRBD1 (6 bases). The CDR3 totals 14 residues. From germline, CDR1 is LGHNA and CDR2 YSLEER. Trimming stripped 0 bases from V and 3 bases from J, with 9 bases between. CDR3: CASSQEGRGYEQYF. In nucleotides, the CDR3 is TGCGCCAGCAGCCAAGAGGGCAGGGGCTACGAGCAGTACTTC.

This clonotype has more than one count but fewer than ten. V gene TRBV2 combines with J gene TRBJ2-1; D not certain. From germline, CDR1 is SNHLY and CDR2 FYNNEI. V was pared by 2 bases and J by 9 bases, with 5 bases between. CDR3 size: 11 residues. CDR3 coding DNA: TGTGCCAGCAGTGAATCCAGTGAGCAGTTCTTC. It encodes CASSESSEQFF. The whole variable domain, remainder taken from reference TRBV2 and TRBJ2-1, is EPEVTQTPSHQVTQMGQEVILRCVPISNHLYFYWYRQILGQKVEFLVSFYNNEISEKSEIFDDQFSVERPDGSNFTLKIRSTKLEDSAMYFCASSESSEQFFGPGTRLTVL.

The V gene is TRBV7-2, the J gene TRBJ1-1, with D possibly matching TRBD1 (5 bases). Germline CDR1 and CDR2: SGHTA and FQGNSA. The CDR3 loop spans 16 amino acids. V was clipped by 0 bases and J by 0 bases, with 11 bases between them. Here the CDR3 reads CASSLAQGRLNTEAFF. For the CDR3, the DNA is TGTGCCAGCAGCTTAGCTCAGGGACGTCTGAACACTGAAGCTTTCTTT.

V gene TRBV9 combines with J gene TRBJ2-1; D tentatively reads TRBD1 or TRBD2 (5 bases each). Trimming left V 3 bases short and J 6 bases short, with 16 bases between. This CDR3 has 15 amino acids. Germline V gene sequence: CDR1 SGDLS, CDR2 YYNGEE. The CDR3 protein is CASSGPGTPGNEQFF. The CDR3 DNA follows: TGTGCCAGCAGCGGCCCCGGGACGCCTGGCAATGAGCAGTTCTTC.

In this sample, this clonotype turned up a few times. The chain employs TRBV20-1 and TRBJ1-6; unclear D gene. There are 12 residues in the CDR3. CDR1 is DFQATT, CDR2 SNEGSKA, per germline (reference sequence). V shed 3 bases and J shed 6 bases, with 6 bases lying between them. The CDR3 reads CSARDINSPLHF. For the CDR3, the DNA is TGCAGTGCTAGGGATATTAATTCACCCCTCCACTTT.

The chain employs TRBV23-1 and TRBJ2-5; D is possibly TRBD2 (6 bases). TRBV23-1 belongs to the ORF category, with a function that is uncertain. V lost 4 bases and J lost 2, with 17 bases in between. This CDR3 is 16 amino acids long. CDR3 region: CASSLRIAVPQETQYF. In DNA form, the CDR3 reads TGCGCCAGCAGTCTGAGGATAGCGGTACCTCAAGAGACCCAGTACTTC.

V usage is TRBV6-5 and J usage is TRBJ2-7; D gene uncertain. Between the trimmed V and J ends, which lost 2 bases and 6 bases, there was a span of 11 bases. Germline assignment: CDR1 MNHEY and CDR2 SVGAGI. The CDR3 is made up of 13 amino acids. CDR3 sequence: CASSYISTAEQYF. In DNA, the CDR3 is TGTGCCAGCAGTTACATCTCAACGGCCGAGCAGTACTTC.